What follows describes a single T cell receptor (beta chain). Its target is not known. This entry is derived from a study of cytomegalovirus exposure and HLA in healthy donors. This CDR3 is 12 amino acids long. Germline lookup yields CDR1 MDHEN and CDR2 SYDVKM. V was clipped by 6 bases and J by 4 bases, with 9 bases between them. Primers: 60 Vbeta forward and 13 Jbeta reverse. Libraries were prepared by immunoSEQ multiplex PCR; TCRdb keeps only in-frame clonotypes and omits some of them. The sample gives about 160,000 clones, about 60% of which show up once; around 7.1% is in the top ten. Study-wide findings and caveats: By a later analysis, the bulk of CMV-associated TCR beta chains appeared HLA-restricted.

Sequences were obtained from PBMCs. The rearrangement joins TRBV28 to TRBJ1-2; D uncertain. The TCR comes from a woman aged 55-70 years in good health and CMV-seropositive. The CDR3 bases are TGTGCCAGCAGCCCGGAGGGCTATGGCTACACCTTC. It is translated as CASSPEGYGYTF.